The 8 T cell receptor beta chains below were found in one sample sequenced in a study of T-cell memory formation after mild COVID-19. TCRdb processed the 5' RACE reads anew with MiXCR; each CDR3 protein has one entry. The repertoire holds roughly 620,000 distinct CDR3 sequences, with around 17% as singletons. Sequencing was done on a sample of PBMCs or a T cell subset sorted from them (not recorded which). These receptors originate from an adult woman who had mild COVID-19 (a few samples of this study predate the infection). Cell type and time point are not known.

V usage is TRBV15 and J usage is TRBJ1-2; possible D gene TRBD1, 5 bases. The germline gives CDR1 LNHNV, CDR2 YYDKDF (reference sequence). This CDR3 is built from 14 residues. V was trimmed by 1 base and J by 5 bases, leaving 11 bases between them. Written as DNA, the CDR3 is TGTGCCACCAGCAGAGGTTTTGGGGGATATGGCTACACCTTC. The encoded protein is CATSRGFGGYGYTF.

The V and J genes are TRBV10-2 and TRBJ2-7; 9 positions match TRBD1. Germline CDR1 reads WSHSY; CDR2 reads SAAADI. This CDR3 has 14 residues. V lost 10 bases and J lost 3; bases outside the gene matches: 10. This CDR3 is CATQPLTGGYEQYF. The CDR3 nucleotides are TGCGCCACCCAACCGTTGACAGGGGGCTACGAGCAGTACTTC.

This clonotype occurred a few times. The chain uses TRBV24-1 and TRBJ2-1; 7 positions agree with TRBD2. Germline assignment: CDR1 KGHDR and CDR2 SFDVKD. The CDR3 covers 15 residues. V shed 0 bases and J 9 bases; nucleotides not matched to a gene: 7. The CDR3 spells CATSDLGRAPGEQFF. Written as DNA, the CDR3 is TGTGCCACCAGTGATTTGGGGAGGGCCCCGGGTGAGCAGTTCTTC.

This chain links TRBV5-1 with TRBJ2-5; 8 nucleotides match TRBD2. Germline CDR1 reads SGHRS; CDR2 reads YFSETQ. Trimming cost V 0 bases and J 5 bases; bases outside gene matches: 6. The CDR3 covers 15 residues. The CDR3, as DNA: TGCGCCAGCAGCTTGGAACCGGGGGGGCAGGAGACCCAGTACTTC. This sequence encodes CASSLEPGGQETQYF.

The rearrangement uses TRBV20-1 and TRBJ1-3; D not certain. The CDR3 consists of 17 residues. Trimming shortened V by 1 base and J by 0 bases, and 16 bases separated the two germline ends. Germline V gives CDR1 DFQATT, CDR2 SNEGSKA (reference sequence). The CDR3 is CSARVRKNSGSGNTIYF. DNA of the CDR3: TGCAGTGCTAGAGTCCGAAAGAATAGTGGCTCTGGAAACACCATATATTTT.

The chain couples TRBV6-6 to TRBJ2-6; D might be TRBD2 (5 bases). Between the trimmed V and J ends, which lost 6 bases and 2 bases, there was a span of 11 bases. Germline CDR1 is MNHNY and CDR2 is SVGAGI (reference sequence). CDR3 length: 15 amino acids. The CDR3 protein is CASRDEGAGANVLTF. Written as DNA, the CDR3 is TGTGCCAGCAGAGACGAGGGCGCTGGGGCCAACGTCCTGACTTTC.

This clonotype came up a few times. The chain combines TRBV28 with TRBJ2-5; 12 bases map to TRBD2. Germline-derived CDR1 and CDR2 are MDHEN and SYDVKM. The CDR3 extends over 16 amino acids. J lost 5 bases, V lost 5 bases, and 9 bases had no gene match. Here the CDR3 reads CASSVTSGRNRETQYF. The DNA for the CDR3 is TGTGCCAGCAGTGTAACTAGCGGGAGGAACAGGGAGACCCAGTACTTC.

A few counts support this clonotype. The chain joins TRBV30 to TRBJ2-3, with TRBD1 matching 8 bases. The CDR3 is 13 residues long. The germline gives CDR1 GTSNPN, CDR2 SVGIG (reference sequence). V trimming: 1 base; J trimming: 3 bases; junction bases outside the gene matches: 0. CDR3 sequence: CAWSGTGTDTQYF. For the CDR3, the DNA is TGTGCCTGGAGTGGGACAGGGACAGATACGCAGTATTTT.